One and the same sample provided the 29 T cell receptor beta chains below, sequenced in a study of cytomegalovirus exposure and HLA in healthy donors. 13 Jbeta primers and 60 Vbeta primers were used for the PCR. Generated by immunoSEQ multiplex PCR, the TCRdb table keeps only in-frame clones and is missing some. The sample shows under 200,000 clones, approximately 80% of them seen only once. Sequencing input: PBMCs. The receptors come from a man in his fifties or sixties in good health and CMV-seropositive.

This chain connects TRBV14 to TRBJ1-4; 9 bases agree with TRBD1. There are 19 residues in the CDR3. With 0 bases clipped from V and 8 bases from J, the junction kept 16 bases outside the gene matches. Germline loops: CDR1 SGHDN, CDR2 FVKESK. The CDR3 DNA sequence: TGTGCCAGCAGCCAAGATTCGGGGACAGGGATGGAATTAAACGAAAAACTGTTTTTT. The encoded protein is CASSQDSGTGMELNEKLFF.

This clone was recorded once. The V gene is TRBV18, the J gene TRBJ1-5; no definite D call. The V end lost 3 bases, the J end lost 11 bases, and 14 bases lay between the germline ends. This CDR3 spans 13 amino acids. In germline, CDR1 is KGHSH, CDR2 LQKENI. The CDR3 DNA follows: TGTGCCAGCTCACCTTCCGAAGAATCAGCCCAGCATTTT. Translated, it gives CASSPSEESAQHF.

V usage is TRBV6-1 and J usage is TRBJ1-2; TRBD1 might be the D (5 bases). The CDR3 has 13 residues. Germline-derived CDR1 and CDR2 are MNHNS and SASEGT. V was shortened by 6 bases and J by 0 bases, with 8 bases between the two germline ends. In nucleotides, the CDR3 is TGTGCCAGCAGATCGACAGCTAACTATGGCTACACCTTC. Encoded protein: CASRSTANYGYTF.

The CDR3 nucleotides are TGTGCCGTCCATGGGCTAGCGGGGACATCATACGAGCAGTACTTC. Residues: CAVHGLAGTSYEQYF. The V gene is TRBV6-5, the J gene TRBJ2-7; 9 bases are a match to TRBD2. Germline trimming cut 11 bases from V and 4 bases from J; bases unmatched to any gene: 15. This CDR3 contains 15 residues. Germline V gene sequence: CDR1 MNHEY, CDR2 SVGAGI.

V and J are TRBV20-1 and TRBJ2-5; D remains unclear. Trimming took 5 bases from V and 5 from J, leaving 9 bases between them. This CDR3 comprises 11 residues. The germline V gene has CDR1 DFQATT and CDR2 SNEGSKA (reference sequence). The CDR3 DNA sequence: TGCAGTGCTTCCCCCCCGGAGACCCAGTACTTC. Amino acid sequence: CSASPPETQYF.

V and J are TRBV11-2 and TRBJ1-5; D is undetermined. This CDR3 has 14 residues. The germline V gene has CDR1 SGHAT and CDR2 FQNNGV. Deletions cut 0 bases from V and 4 bases from J, with 7 bases between. The CDR3 sequence is CASSLDAGNQPQHF. The CDR3 DNA reads TGTGCCAGCAGCTTAGATGCGGGGAATCAGCCCCAGCATTTT.

This sequence joins TRBV6-5 and TRBJ1-1, with D possibly TRBD1 on 5 matching bases. The V gene's germline CDR1 is MNHEY and CDR2 SVGAGI. This CDR3 is 15 amino acids long. Trimming stripped 2 bases from V and 8 bases from J, with 18 bases between. CDR3 in DNA: TGTGCCAGCAGTTACCAATCCTGGGGGGTCGGAGAAGCTTTCTTT. It yields the protein CASSYQSWGVGEAFF.

The chain links TRBV29-1 to TRBJ1-5; TRBD1 matches at 8 bases. Looked up from germline, CDR1 is SQVTM and CDR2 is ANQGSEA. This CDR3 spans 13 amino acids. V gave up 6 bases and J gave up 7 bases; unmatched junction bases: 8. CDR3 sequence reads: CSVVDRGRQPQHF. The DNA of the CDR3 is TGCAGCGTCGTTGACAGGGGACGACAGCCCCAGCATTTT.

The chain carries TRBV11-2 and TRBJ2-7, with D possibly TRBD1 on 5 matching bases. The germline V gene has CDR1 SGHAT and CDR2 FQNNGV. This CDR3 has 12 amino acids. Trimming removed 0 bases at V and 10 bases at J, with 10 bases between. In DNA form, the CDR3 reads TGTGCCAGCAGCTTAGAAACAGGTCCTCAGTACTTC. It specifies CASSLETGPQYF.

The rearrangement uses TRBV7-7 and TRBJ2-3; 8 bases line up with TRBD2. CDR3 size: 12 residues. Germline V gives CDR1 SSHAT, CDR2 FNYEAQ (reference sequence). The DNA of the CDR3 is TGTGCTAGGCGGGGGGCGGGGGATACGCAGTATTTT. Amino acid sequence: CARRGAGDTQYF.

The chain employs TRBV2 and TRBJ2-1; a weak D match, TRBD2 (6 bases). Per germline, CDR1 SNHLY and CDR2 FYNNEI. V lost 7 bases and J 4 bases, leaving 17 bases between the germline ends. The CDR3 has 15 amino acids. CDR3 sequence reads: CASTRVGLKYNEQFF. The CDR3 DNA is TGTGCCAGCACCCGAGTGGGACTCAAATACAATGAGCAGTTCTTC.

The chain has TRBV5-1 and TRBJ1-2; 10 nucleotides match TRBD1. J gave up 6 bases and V 4 bases, and 6 bases lay outside the gene matches. CDR1 is SGHRS, CDR2 YFSETQ, per germline. This CDR3 is 14 amino acids long. DNA for the CDR3: TGCGCCAGCAGCCCCATGACAGGGGGCGATGGCTACACCTTC. Protein: CASSPMTGGDGYTF. Full variable domain (missing parts from reference TRBV5-1 and TRBJ1-2): KAGVTQTPRYLIKTRGQQVTLSCSPISGHRSVSWYQQTPGQGLQFLFEYFSETQRNKGNFPGRFSGRQFSNSRSEMNVSTLELGDSALYLCASSPMTGGDGYTFGSGTRLTVV.

This chain links TRBV15 with TRBJ1-1; a weak D match, TRBD1 (5 bases). CDR3 length equals 14 residues. Germline V lookup: CDR1 LNHNV, CDR2 YYDKDF (reference sequence). The V end was cut by 5 bases, the J end by 5 bases, with 15 bases between. The CDR3 DNA follows: TGTGCCACCAGCTCAACCGGGGGACGTACTGAAGCTTTCTTT. It codes for CATSSTGGRTEAFF. Looking up the rest from reference TRBV15 and TRBJ1-1 gives the full variable domain: DAMVIQNPRYQVTQFGKPVTLSCSQTLNHNVMYWYQQKSSQAPKLLFHYYDKDFNNEADTPDNFQSRRPNTSFCFLDIRSPGLGDTAMYLCATSSTGGRTEAFFGQGTRLTVV.

This clone occurred once. The chain links TRBV19 to TRBJ2-7; 8 bases agree with TRBD1. This CDR3 comprises 14 residues. Germline V lookup: CDR1 LNHDA, CDR2 SQIVND (reference sequence). V lost 5 bases, J lost 2 bases, and 5 bases stayed unmatched. DNA for the CDR3: TGTGCCAGTAGTGCCAGGACAGGGCCCTACGAGCAGTACTTC. Translated, it gives CASSARTGPYEQYF.

This chain uses TRBV7-3 with TRBJ1-1, with D unresolved. Deletions cut 2 bases from V and 3 bases from J, with 7 bases between. The CDR3 totals 13 residues. Germline CDR1 is SGHTA and CDR2 is FQGTGA. The CDR3 DNA sequence: TGTGCCAGCAGCTTATCCCGGTACACTGAAGCTTTCTTT. Amino acids: CASSLSRYTEAFF.

This sequence joins TRBV4-1 and TRBJ1-5; D perhaps matches TRBD1 (6 bases). Germline-derived CDR1 and CDR2 are MGHRA and YSYEKL. The CDR3 extends over 14 amino acids. V was clipped by 3 bases and J by 7 bases, with 13 bases between them. CDR3 in DNA: TGCGCCAGCAGCCAGGGGGCAGGGAGCCAGCCCCAGCATTTT. It encodes CASSQGAGSQPQHF.

V is TRBV19 and J is TRBJ2-5, with 8 bases lining up with TRBD2. CDR3 length: 14 residues. The V and J ends lost 3 bases and 5 bases, in that order; junction bases with no gene match: 5. Germline loops: CDR1 LNHDA, CDR2 SQIVND (reference sequence). The CDR3 region has the DNA TGTGCCAGTAGTATCGGGGGGGGGCGTGAGACCCAGTACTTC. This translates into CASSIGGGRETQYF. Full variable domain (remainder filled in from reference TRBV19 and TRBJ2-5): DGGITQSPKYLFRKEGQNVTLSCEQNLNHDAMYWYRQDPGQGLRLIYYSQIVNDFQKGDIAEGYSVSREKKESFPLTVTSAQKNPTAFYLCASSIGGGRETQYFGPGTRLLVL.

CDR3 protein: CASRYIRQGHAFF. DNA of the CDR3: TGTGCCAGCAGGTATATTCGACAGGGGCACGCTTTCTTT. This chain links TRBV6-5 with TRBJ1-1, with TRBD1 matching 8 bases. The CDR3 is 13 amino acids. The germline V gene has CDR1 MNHEY and CDR2 SVGAGI. The V gene end was trimmed by 6 bases and the J gene end by 11 bases; junction bases not matched to a gene: 11.

The genes are TRBV6-5 and TRBJ2-3; 9 nucleotides match TRBD1. Trimming took 6 bases from V and 6 from J; bases not matched to a gene: 7. Germline CDR1 and CDR2: MNHEY and SVGAGI. This CDR3 region has 14 residues. The CDR3, as DNA: TGTGCCAGCAGGCCTGAGGGGACAGGGGATACGCAGTATTTT. Protein: CASRPEGTGDTQYF.

This clone was picked up one time. V and J are TRBV30 and TRBJ1-5, with 7 bases fitting TRBD1. The CDR3 contains 14 residues. J was trimmed by 4 bases and V by 1 base; bases with no gene match: 4. In germline, CDR1 is GTSNPN, CDR2 SVGIG (reference sequence). CDR3 nucleotides: TGTGCCTGGAGTGGAGGGACAGAAAATCAGCCCCAGCATTTT. It yields the protein CAWSGGTENQPQHF.

As regards this clone: At the DNA level, this CDR3 is encoded by other sequences in the same sample as well. This chain joins TRBV7-8 and TRBJ1-2; D gene unclear. CDR1 is SGHVS and CDR2 is FQNEAQ in the germline V gene. Trimming removed 3 bases at V and 8 bases at J, with 22 bases between. This CDR3 has 16 residues. Here the CDR3 reads CASSLERAGSHWGYTF. Written as DNA, the CDR3 is TGTGCCAGCAGCTTGGAGAGGGCCGGGTCCCATTGGGGCTACACCTTC.

There are a few counts of this clone. The chain's CDR3 is CASSLRDSDYNEQFF. The CDR3 nucleotides are TGCGCCAGCAGCTTACGGGACTCTGACTACAATGAGCAGTTCTTC. This sequence joins TRBV5-1 and TRBJ2-1; D is perhaps TRBD2 (6 bases). Per germline, CDR1 SGHRS and CDR2 YFSETQ. Trimming took 2 bases from V and 3 from J, leaving 12 bases between them. This CDR3 has 15 amino acids.

The chain combines TRBV21-1 with TRBJ1-5; the table's D call, TRBD1, has no DNA check behind it. TRBV21-1 is given as a pseudogene. This CDR3 is 20 amino acids long. The CDR3 reads CASSKTLGTGARVSNQPQHF. In nucleotides, the CDR3 is TGTGCCAGCAGCAAGACATTAGGGACAGGGGCGAGAGTCAGCAATCAGCCCCAGCATTTT.

This chain joins TRBV19 and TRBJ2-1; D possibly corresponds to TRBD1 (7 bases). This CDR3 comprises 13 residues. Germline V lookup: CDR1 LNHDA, CDR2 SQIVND (reference sequence). The ends were cut back, 4 bases at V and 9 bases at J, with 13 bases in the middle. In DNA, the CDR3 is TGTGCCAGTAGTAGGCGACAGGGAGGTGAGCAGTTCTTC. As protein: CASSRRQGGEQFF.

The chain combines TRBV29-1 with TRBJ2-2; D unclear. CDR1 is SQVTM and CDR2 is ANQGSEA in the germline V gene. This CDR3 has 13 residues. V lost 4 bases to trimming and J lost 4 bases, with 10 bases between them. CDR3 sequence reads: CSVVQRSTGELFF. The CDR3 DNA reads TGCAGCGTTGTCCAGAGGTCCACCGGGGAGCTGTTTTTT.

The V and J genes are TRBV5-1 and TRBJ2-7; tentatively, D is TRBD1 (6 bases). Germline CDR1 SGHRS, CDR2 YFSETQ. With 6 bases removed from V and 2 bases from J, the gap between germline ends came to 12 bases. The CDR3 covers 13 residues. The chain's CDR3 is CASMDRTTYEQYF. In nucleotides, the CDR3 is TGCGCCAGCATGGACAGAACTACCTACGAGCAGTACTTC. Looking up the rest from reference TRBV5-1 and TRBJ2-7 gives the full variable domain: KAGVTQTPRYLIKTRGQQVTLSCSPISGHRSVSWYQQTPGQGLQFLFEYFSETQRNKGNFPGRFSGRQFSNSRSEMNVSTLELGDSALYLCASMDRTTYEQYFGPGTRLTVT.

The chain recombines TRBV30 with TRBJ2-2; D is unclear. Trimming left V 6 bases short and J 0 bases short, with 14 bases between. The CDR3 totals 15 residues. Germline V gene lookup returns CDR1 GTSNPN and CDR2 SVGIG (reference sequence). CDR3 nucleotides: TGTGCCTGCCCCTTGGGCCGAACGAACACCGGGGAGCTGTTTTTT. Translation: CACPLGRTNTGELFF.

The J gene is TRBJ2-2, the V gene TRBV6-1, with D possibly matching TRBD1 (6 bases). V was shortened by 6 bases and J by 2 bases, with 13 bases between the two germline ends. Germline lookup yields CDR1 MNHNS and CDR2 SASEGT. The CDR3 runs to 15 residues. CDR3 sequence reads: CASRLTQGNTGELFF. The DNA of the CDR3 is TGTGCCAGCAGACTTACACAGGGAAACACCGGGGAGCTGTTTTTT.

The chain is built from TRBV5-1 and TRBJ1-1, with 7 bases fitting TRBD1. V trimming: 4 bases; J trimming: 1 base; junction bases outside the gene matches: 7. The CDR3 length is 15 residues. CDR1 is SGHRS and CDR2 is YFSETQ in the germline V gene. The CDR3 DNA follows: TGCGCCAGCAGCCCTGGGACAGTCACGAACACTGAAGCTTTCTTT. Protein product: CASSPGTVTNTEAFF.